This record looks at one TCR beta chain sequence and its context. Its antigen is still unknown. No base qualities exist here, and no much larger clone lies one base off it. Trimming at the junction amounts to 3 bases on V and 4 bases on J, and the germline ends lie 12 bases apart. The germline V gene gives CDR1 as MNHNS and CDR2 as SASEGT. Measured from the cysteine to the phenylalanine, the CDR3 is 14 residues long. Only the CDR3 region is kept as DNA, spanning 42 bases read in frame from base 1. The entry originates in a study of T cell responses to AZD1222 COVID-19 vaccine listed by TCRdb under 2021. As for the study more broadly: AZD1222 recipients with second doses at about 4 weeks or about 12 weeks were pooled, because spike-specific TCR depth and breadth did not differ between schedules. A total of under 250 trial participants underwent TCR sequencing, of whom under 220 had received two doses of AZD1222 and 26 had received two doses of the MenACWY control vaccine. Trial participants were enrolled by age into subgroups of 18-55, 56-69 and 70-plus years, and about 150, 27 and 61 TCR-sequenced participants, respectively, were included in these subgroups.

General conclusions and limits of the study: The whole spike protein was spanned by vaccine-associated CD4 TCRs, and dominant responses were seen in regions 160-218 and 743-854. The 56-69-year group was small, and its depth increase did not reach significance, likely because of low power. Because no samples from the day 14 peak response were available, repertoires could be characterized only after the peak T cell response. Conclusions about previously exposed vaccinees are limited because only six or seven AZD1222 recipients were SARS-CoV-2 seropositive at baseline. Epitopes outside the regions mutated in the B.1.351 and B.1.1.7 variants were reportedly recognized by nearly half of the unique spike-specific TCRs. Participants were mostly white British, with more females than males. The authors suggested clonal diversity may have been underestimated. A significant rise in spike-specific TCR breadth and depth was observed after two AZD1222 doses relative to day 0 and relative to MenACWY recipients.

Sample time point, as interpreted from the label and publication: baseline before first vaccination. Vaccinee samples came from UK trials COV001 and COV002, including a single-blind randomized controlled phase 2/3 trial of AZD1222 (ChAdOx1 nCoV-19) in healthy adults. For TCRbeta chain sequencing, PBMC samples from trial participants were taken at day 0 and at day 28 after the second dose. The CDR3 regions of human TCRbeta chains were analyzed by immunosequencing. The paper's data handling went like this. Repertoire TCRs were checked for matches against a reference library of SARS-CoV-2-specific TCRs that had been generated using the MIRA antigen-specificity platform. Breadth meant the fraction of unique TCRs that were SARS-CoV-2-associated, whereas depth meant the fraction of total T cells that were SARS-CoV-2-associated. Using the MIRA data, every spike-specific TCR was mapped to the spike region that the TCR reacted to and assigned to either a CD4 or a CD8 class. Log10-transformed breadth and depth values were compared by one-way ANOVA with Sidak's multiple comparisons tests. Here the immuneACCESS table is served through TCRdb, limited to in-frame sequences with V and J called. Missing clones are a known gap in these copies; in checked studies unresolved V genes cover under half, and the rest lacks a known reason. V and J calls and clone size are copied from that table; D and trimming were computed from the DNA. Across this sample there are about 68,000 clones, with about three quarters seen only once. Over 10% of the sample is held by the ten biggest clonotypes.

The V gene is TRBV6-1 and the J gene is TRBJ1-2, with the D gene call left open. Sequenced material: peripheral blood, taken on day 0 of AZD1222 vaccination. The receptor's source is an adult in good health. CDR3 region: CASSDPPVRYGYTF. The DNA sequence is TGTGCCAGCAGTGATCCCCCTGTTCGCTATGGCTACACCTTC.